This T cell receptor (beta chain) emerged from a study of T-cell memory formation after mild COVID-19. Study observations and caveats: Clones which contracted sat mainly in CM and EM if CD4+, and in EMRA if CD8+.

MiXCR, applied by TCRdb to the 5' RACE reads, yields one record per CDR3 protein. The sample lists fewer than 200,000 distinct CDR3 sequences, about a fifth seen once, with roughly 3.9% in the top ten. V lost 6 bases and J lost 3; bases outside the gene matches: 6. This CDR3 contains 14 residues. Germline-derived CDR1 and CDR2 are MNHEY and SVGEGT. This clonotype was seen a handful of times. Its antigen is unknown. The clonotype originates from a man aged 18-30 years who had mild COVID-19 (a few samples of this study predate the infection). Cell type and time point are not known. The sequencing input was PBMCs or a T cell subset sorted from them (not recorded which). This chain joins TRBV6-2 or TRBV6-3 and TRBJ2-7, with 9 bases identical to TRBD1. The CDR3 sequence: CASSRPDRGYEQYV. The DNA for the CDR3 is TGTGCCAGCAGCCGCCCGGACAGGGGCTACGAGCAGTACGTC.